This T cell receptor beta chain originates from a study of T cell clonality in common variable immunodeficiency. V shed 3 bases and J 6 bases; nucleotides not matched to a gene: 9. Germline values: CDR1 SGHRS, CDR2 YFSETQ. The CDR3 covers 16 residues. CVID and control samples used equivalent genomic DNA input. Sequenced by immunoSEQ multiplex PCR; TCRdb stores in-frame clones only, minus some. This sample includes over 20,000 clones with no singletons; its ten biggest clones take up under 2.5%. This clone came up many times. Its antigen is currently unknown. The DNA ends 3 residues before the CDR3 does, and the rest of the CDR3 is filled in from the germline J gene. Study-wide results and caveats: Compared with healthy controls, CVID subjects showed increased TCRbeta clonality, mostly in about a third. Reportedly, TCR beta sequences from common variable immunodeficiency showed fewer deletions and N-nucleotide insertions.

For at least one year, all CVID subjects received replacement immunoglobulin. Heparinized whole blood, about 4.5 to 8.5 ml, came from each donor. What was sequenced was peripheral blood mononuclear cells. J is TRBJ1-4 and V is TRBV5-1; 9 bases fit TRBD1. This TCR was sampled from a human donor with common variable immunodeficiency. The DNA read from the CDR3 is TGCGCCAGCAGCTCAATACCGGGACAGGGTCATGAAAAA. It encodes CASSSIPGQGHEK. The entire CDR3 reads CASSSIPGQGHEKLFF.